Included here is one T cell receptor (beta chain) sequence, with context. No antigen is known for it. The sample contains more than one DNA sequence encoding this CDR3. This specimen belongs to a study of cytomegalovirus exposure and HLA in healthy donors. Study-level findings and limits: Published work reported that the classifier diagnosed cytomegalovirus status with high specificity and sensitivity.

The PCR used 60 Vbeta and 13 Jbeta primers. The method was immunoSEQ multiplex PCR; TCRdb's version includes in-frame clones alone and lacks a portion of them. There are about 39,000 clones in the sample, with around 3.1% held by the top ten. The CDR3 totals 15 residues. CDR1 and CDR2 from the germline V gene are SGDLS and YYNGEE. V dropped 0 bases and J dropped 5 bases, with 14 bases sitting between them. The genes are TRBV9 and TRBJ1-2, with a tentative D call TRBD1 (5 bases). The sequencing sample was made of PBMCs. The receptor comes from a woman aged 25 to 39 in good health and CMV-seropositive. CDR3 sequence (DNA): TGTGCCAGCAGCGTAGACATGGGACTACAATATGGCTACACCTTC. It yields the protein CASSVDMGLQYGYTF.